One sample yielded the 2 T cell receptor beta chains listed below, sequenced in a study of shared clonotypes between healthy human individuals. The naive CD8 fraction comprised CD45RO-negative cells positively selected for CCR7 and excluded terminally differentiated effector memory CD45RA+ cells. Clones were read by immunoSEQ multiplex PCR, and TCRdb kept only the in-frame ones, dropping some. The sample lists millions of clones; about 95% were seen once. The source material was naive CD8+ T cells sorted from blood. These receptor sequences come from a man between 18 and 35 years old in good health.

The V and J genes are TRBV6-1 and TRBJ1-2; D is perhaps TRBD1 (5 bases). Germline V gives CDR1 MNHNS, CDR2 SASEGT. V was clipped by 2 bases and J by 4 bases, with 11 bases between them. The CDR3 is 14 amino acids. DNA of the CDR3: TGTGCCAGCAGTGAATACCGGGGGGGCTATGGCTACACCTTC. Encoded protein: CASSEYRGGYGYTF.

This chain links TRBV11-3 with TRBJ1-5, with D perhaps matching TRBD1 (6 bases). Trimming took off 8 bases at V and 5 bases at J, with 10 bases between the two ends. Germline V gene lookup returns CDR1 SGHNT and CDR2 YENEEA. The CDR3 spans 12 residues. The DNA of the CDR3 is TGTGCCAGCTCTAGGGGGGATCAGCCCCAGCATTTT. It specifies CASSRGDQPQHF.